The 13 T cell receptor beta chains listed next were all sequenced from one sample in a study of blood T cells in healthy people across ages. Combining a sample-barcoded 5' primer with a J-beta primer mix, a second PCR ran for about 7 to 11 cycles. MiXCR, applied by TCRdb to the 5' RACE reads, yields one record per CDR3 protein. This table holds 1.6 million or so distinct CDR3 sequences, almost 35% found once. Source material: blood. These receptor sequences come from a woman aged 25 to 45 in good health.

This sequence joins TRBV18 and TRBJ2-6, with D possibly called TRBD1 or TRBD2 (5 bases each). This CDR3 comprises 15 residues. Trimming removed 0 bases at V and 4 bases at J, with 7 bases between. Germline-derived CDR1 and CDR2 are KGHSH and LQKENI. The CDR3 bases are TGTGCCAGCTCACCACCGGGGACCGGGGCCAACGTCCTGACTTTC. Translated, it gives CASSPPGTGANVLTF.

This sequence joins TRBV16 and TRBJ1-6; the match to TRBD1 covers 11 bases. V shed 2 bases and J 3 bases; nucleotides not matched to a gene: 9. Germline V CDR1 and CDR2: KGHSY, FQNENV. The CDR3 is made up of 19 amino acids. The DNA for the CDR3 is TGTGCCAGCAGCCAAGCCGGGGACAGGGGGACCCGCTATAATTCACCCCTCCACTTT. This gives the protein CASSQAGDRGTRYNSPLHF. Full variable domain (missing parts from reference TRBV16 and TRBJ1-6): GEEVAQTPKHLVRGEGQKAKLYCAPIKGHSYVFWYQQVLKNEFKFLISFQNENVFDETGMPKERFSAKCLPNSPCSLEIQATKLEDSAVYFCASSQAGDRGTRYNSPLHFGNGTRLTVT.

This rearrangement joins TRBV6-1 to TRBJ2-5, with 10 bases matching TRBD2. The CDR3 covers 14 residues. After removal of 2 bases from V and 7 bases from J, the junction contained 4 bases not matched to a gene. Germline CDR1 MNHNS, CDR2 SASEGT. The CDR3 sequence is CASSETAGGPTQYF. In nucleotides, the CDR3 is TGTGCCAGCAGTGAAACAGCGGGGGGGCCGACCCAGTACTTC.

The chain couples TRBV5-1 to TRBJ2-1; D is perhaps TRBD2 (5 bases). Germline values: CDR1 SGHRS, CDR2 YFSETQ. The CDR3 contains 14 residues. V was trimmed by 3 bases and J by 2 bases, leaving 9 bases between them. The CDR3 region has the DNA TGCGCCAGCAGCTGGGATAGCGCCTACAATGAGCAGTTCTTC. This gives the protein CASSWDSAYNEQFF.

The chain couples TRBV30 to TRBJ1-2; no clear D gene. Trimming pared 6 bases from V and 1 base from J, leaving 12 bases between. The CDR3 consists of 13 residues. Per germline, CDR1 GTSNPN and CDR2 SVGIG (reference sequence). The CDR3 sequence: CACPFRYNYGYTF. DNA for the CDR3: TGTGCCTGCCCCTTTCGCTATAACTATGGCTACACCTTC.

This clonotype was seen a few times. The rearrangement uses TRBV11-2 and TRBJ2-5; no definite D call. The DNA end is more similar to TRBJ2-7, so the J call may be wrong. The germline V gene has CDR1 SGHAT and CDR2 FQNNGV. The CDR3 sequence is 16 residues long. CDR3: CASSLVGPRAGSEQYF. The DNA of the CDR3 is TGTGCCAGCAGCTTAGTGGGTCCTAGGGCAGGAAGCGAGCAGTACTTC.

On this clonotype itself: One end of the junction is discordant with germline, which a read error may explain. The DNA of the CDR3 is TGCAACGCGACATCGGGGACAGGGCACACAGATACGCGGTATTTT. This gives the protein CNATSGTGHTDTRYF. The chain couples TRBV29-1 to TRBJ2-3, with 9 positions matching TRBD1. This CDR3 region has 15 residues. Germline V lookup: CDR1 SQVTM, CDR2 ANQGSEA.

The CDR3 nucleotides read TGTGCCAGCAGCCAAGGTAGCGGGGGGCGCTCCTACGAGCAGTACTTC. Translating it yields CASSQGSGGRSYEQYF. The J gene is TRBJ2-7, the V gene TRBV3-1, with TRBD2 identical over 10 bases. The CDR3 loop spans 16 amino acids. The ends lost 1 base at V and 0 bases at J; junction bases unmatched: 3. The germline gives CDR1 LGHDT, CDR2 YNNKEL (reference sequence).

This clonotype was observed a few times. V is TRBV12-5 and J is TRBJ2-1; TRBD1 matches 10 bases. V lost 5 bases, J lost 5 bases, and 3 bases stayed unmatched. This CDR3 region has 14 residues. CDR1 and CDR2 (germline): LGHNT, FRNRAP. This chain's CDR3 is CASGPDRGNNEQFF. CDR3 sequence (DNA): TGTGCTAGTGGTCCGGACAGGGGGAACAATGAGCAGTTCTTC. The full variable domain, in which reference TRBV12-5 and TRBJ2-1 provide the parts outside the CDR3, is DARVTQTPRHKVTEMGQEVTMRCQPILGHNTVFWYRQTMMQGLELLAYFRNRAPLDDSGMPKDRFSAEMPDATLATLKIQPSEPRDSAVYFCASGPDRGNNEQFFGPGTRLTVL.

The rearrangement uses TRBV7-6 and TRBJ2-2, with D hard to call. The CDR3 is 18 residues long. Trimming stripped 1 base from V and 3 bases from J, with 18 bases between. The germline V gene encodes CDR1 SGHVS and CDR2 FNYEAQ. CDR3: CASSLEARPVSYTGELFF. CDR3 nucleotides: TGTGCCAGCAGCTTAGAGGCTAGGCCTGTAAGCTACACCGGGGAGCTGTTTTTT.

The chain uses TRBV20-1 and TRBJ1-6; TRBD1 might be the D (5 bases). V was shortened by 5 bases and J by 4 bases, with 12 bases between the two germline ends. The CDR3 is 14 amino acids. Germline V gene data show CDR1 as DFQATT and CDR2 as SNEGSKA (reference sequence). The CDR3 spells CSAGAPGYNSPLHF. As DNA, the CDR3 is TGCAGTGCTGGTGCCCCAGGGTATAATTCACCCCTCCACTTT.

This clonotype was observed a few times. The chain carries TRBV20-1 and TRBJ2-7; 9 positions agree with TRBD1. CDR1 DFQATT and CDR2 SNEGSKA come from the germline V gene (reference sequence). V shed 2 bases, J shed 5 bases, and the junction held 4 bases outside the gene matches. This CDR3 spans 13 amino acids. CDR3: CSARPWTGDEQYF. The CDR3 DNA is TGCAGTGCTAGACCATGGACAGGGGACGAGCAGTACTTC.

The rearrangement links TRBV3-1 to TRBJ1-2; 7 bases are shared with TRBD1. CDR1 LGHDT and CDR2 YNNKEL come from the germline V gene (reference sequence). The CDR3 loop spans 15 amino acids. Trimming at V came to 1 base and at J to 8 bases, leaving 10 bases not matched to a gene. CDR3: CASSQAGQTTGGYTF. CDR3 DNA sequence: TGTGCCAGCAGCCAAGCGGGACAGACTACCGGGGGCTACACCTTC.